The 14 T cell receptor beta chains listed next were all sequenced from one sample in a study of cytomegalovirus exposure and HLA in healthy donors. The PCR used 60 Vbeta and 13 Jbeta primers. Profiling relied on immunoSEQ multiplex PCR, and the TCRdb table lists in-frame clones only, not all of them. Here the sample spans approximately 42,000 clones, 81% being singletons. Sequencing used PBMCs. The receptors stem from a man aged 45-60 years in good health and CMV-seronegative.

CDR3 sequence: CASSPAGVEAFF. The CDR3 bases are TGTGCCAGCTCACCAGCAGGGGTTGAAGCTTTCTTT. This chain uses TRBV18 with TRBJ1-1; tentative D call: TRBD1 (6 bases). From germline, CDR1 is KGHSH and CDR2 LQKENI. Trimming took off 2 bases at V and 7 bases at J, with 8 bases between the two ends. The CDR3 runs to 12 residues. Based on the CDR3 plus reference TRBV18 and TRBJ1-1, the full variable domain is NAGVMQNPRHLVRRRGQEARLRCSPMKGHSHVYWYRQLPEEGLKFMVYLQKENIIDESGMPKERFSAEFPKEGPSILRIQQVVRGDSAAYFCASSPAGVEAFFGQGTRLTVV.

The chain joins TRBV10-3 to TRBJ2-7, with 12 bases that match TRBD2. The length of the CDR3 is 12 residues. V lost 6 bases and J lost 9; bases outside the gene matches: 3. Germline-derived CDR1 and CDR2 are ENHRY and SYGVKD. The CDR3, as DNA: TGTGCCATCAGGGGGACTAGCGGGCCGCAGTACTTC. This translates into CAIRGTSGPQYF.

This sequence joins TRBV6-8 and TRBJ1-1; TRBD1 is a possible D gene (5 bases). V was pared by 9 bases and J by 1 base, with 15 bases between. The length of the CDR3 is 14 residues. The germline gives CDR1 MNHGY, CDR2 SAAAGT. The CDR3 nucleotides are TGTGCCAGACGCGTTAATGACAGGAACACTGAAGCTTTCTTT. It translates to CARRVNDRNTEAFF.

This clone was found once. V is TRBV5-6 and J is TRBJ2-2; the match to TRBD2 covers 8 bases. The trim removed 4 bases at V and 2 bases at J, leaving 13 bases unmatched. The CDR3 covers 18 residues. Germline-derived CDR1 and CDR2 are SGHDT and YYEEEE. DNA of the CDR3: TGTGCCAGCAGCCCTATGGTTAGCGGGAAAGGAAACACCGGGGAGCTGTTTTTT. Protein product: CASSPMVSGKGNTGELFF.

Notes on this clone: The junction departs from the called germline gene at one end, perhaps through a read error. The genes are TRBV7-9 and TRBJ1-5; possible D gene TRBD1, 5 bases. CDR3 length: 18 residues. CDR1 is SEHNR and CDR2 is FQNEAQ in the germline V gene (reference sequence). CDR3 sequence reads: CSSSLGAGGGWGISPQHF. The CDR3 bases are TGTTCCAGCAGCTTAGGGGCGGGGGGGGGTTGGGGAATCAGCCCCCAGCATTTT. Full variable domain (remainder filled in from reference TRBV7-9 and TRBJ1-5): DTGVSQNPRHKITKRGQNVTFRCDPISEHNRLYWYRQTLGQGPEFLTYFQNEAQLEKSRLLSDRFSAERPKGSFSTLEIQRTEQGDSAMYLCSSSLGAGGGWGISPQHFGDGTRLSIL.

The CDR3 DNA follows: TGTGCCAGCACCCTGGGGGGGGGACTAGCACGAGATACGCAGTATTTT. This codes for CASTLGGGLARDTQYF. This chain links TRBV7-9 with TRBJ2-3; TRBD2 matches 9 bases. This CDR3 has 16 residues. With 7 bases clipped from V and 5 bases from J, the junction kept 13 bases outside the gene matches. Germline V CDR1 and CDR2: SEHNR, FQNEAQ (reference sequence).

The J gene is TRBJ2-3, the V gene TRBV7-2, with 13 bases that match TRBD2. This CDR3 is built from 15 residues. CDR1 is SGHTA, CDR2 FQGNSA, per germline. The V gene end was trimmed by 1 base and the J gene end by 7 bases; junction bases not matched to a gene: 2. Here the CDR3 reads CASSLEGTSGNTQYF. The CDR3 region has the DNA TGTGCCAGCAGCTTAGAAGGGACTAGCGGGAATACGCAGTATTTT.

This clone was counted once. The chain is built from TRBV28 and TRBJ1-1; 10 positions agree with TRBD1. Losses at the gene ends were 6 bases for V and 9 bases for J; bases not matched to a gene: 10. The CDR3 spans 14 residues. Germline values: CDR1 MDHEN, CDR2 SYDVKM. This chain's CDR3 is CASSRQGAWTQAFF. The CDR3 nucleotides are TGTGCCAGCAGCCGACAGGGGGCTTGGACCCAAGCTTTCTTT. Full variable domain (missing parts from reference TRBV28 and TRBJ1-1): DVKVTQSSRYLVKRTGEKVFLECVQDMDHENMFWYRQDPGLGLRLIYFSYDVKMKEKGDIPEGYSVSREKKERFSLILESASTNQTSMYLCASSRQGAWTQAFFGQGTRLTVV.

The rearrangement joins TRBV5-1 to TRBJ1-4; tentative D call: TRBD1 (6 bases). The germline V gene has CDR1 SGHRS and CDR2 YFSETQ. Trimming pared 0 bases from V and 6 bases from J, leaving 15 bases between. This CDR3 contains 16 residues. The CDR3 loop is CASSLETGPADEKLFF. In DNA form, the CDR3 reads TGCGCCAGCAGCTTGGAAACAGGGCCGGCGGATGAAAAACTGTTTTTT.

V and J are TRBV27 and TRBJ1-3; D gene ambiguous. Germline CDR1 MNHEY, CDR2 SMNVEV (reference sequence). The V end was cut by 9 bases, the J end by 0 bases, with 9 bases between. This CDR3 region has 13 residues. CDR3 DNA: TGTGCCAGTAAGCCCGGCTCTGGAAACACCATATATTTT. Translated, it gives CASKPGSGNTIYF.

V is TRBV7-8 and J is TRBJ1-2, with TRBD1 matching over 8 bases. With V trimmed by 5 bases and J by 3 bases, 2 bases remained unmatched. The CDR3 length is 13 residues. Germline values: CDR1 SGHVS, CDR2 FQNEAQ. This chain's CDR3 is CASSQGQDYGYTF. The CDR3 nucleotides are TGTGCCAGCAGCCAGGGACAGGACTATGGCTACACCTTC.

This chain uses TRBV4-2 with TRBJ2-7, with D perhaps TRBD2 (6 bases). From germline, CDR1 is LGHNA and CDR2 YNFKEQ. The CDR3 is 15 residues long. V was pared by 3 bases and J by 0 bases, with 12 bases between. In DNA, the CDR3 is TGTGCCAGCAGCCATTCGGGAGTGGGCTCCTACGAGCAGTACTTC. It is translated as CASSHSGVGSYEQYF.

In its sample, this clone was seen a few times. V usage is TRBV4-1 and J usage is TRBJ2-1; possibly TRBD1 for D (7 bases). The CDR3 spans 14 residues. In germline, CDR1 is MGHRA, CDR2 YSYEKL. V was clipped by 1 base and J by 9 bases, with 13 bases between them. This CDR3 is CASSQGAGGSEQFF. The DNA for the CDR3 is TGCGCCAGCAGCCAAGGGGCAGGGGGGAGTGAGCAGTTCTTC.

This rearrangement joins TRBV2 to TRBJ2-5; a possible D gene is TRBD2 (5 bases). V was trimmed by 2 bases and J by 1 base, leaving 11 bases between them. Germline V gene lookup returns CDR1 SNHLY and CDR2 FYNNEI. This CDR3 comprises 15 residues. DNA for the CDR3: TGTGCCAGCAGTGAACCGTCCCTAGCCCAAGAGACCCAGTACTTC. This gives the protein CASSEPSLAQETQYF. Full variable domain (remainder filled in from reference TRBV2 and TRBJ2-5): EPEVTQTPSHQVTQMGQEVILRCVPISNHLYFYWYRQILGQKVEFLVSFYNNEISEKSEIFDDQFSVERPDGSNFTLKIRSTKLEDSAMYFCASSEPSLAQETQYFGPGTRLLVL.